This T cell receptor beta chain was sequenced during a study of a mutant IDH1 vaccine in newly diagnosed glioma. Background on the study: Patients got radiotherapy, temozolomide, or both beforehand, and most got both.

About this clone itself: Antigen: not known.

TCRdb's copy holds only in-frame clones and misses some; the assay was immunoSEQ multiplex PCR. The table shows fewer than 35,000 clones, with about 86% occurring only once. This CDR3 region has 11 residues. V was pared by 4 bases and J by 4 bases, with 5 bases between. Germline V lookup: CDR1 GTSNPN, CDR2 SVGIG (reference sequence). The time point here: week 47, end of study. Each dose of the vaccine consisted of 300 ug of mutant IDH1 20-mer peptide, with topical imiquimod. Here the sequenced sample was PBMCs, taken from a glioma patient whose treatment included an IDH1 peptide vaccine. The chain has TRBV30 and TRBJ2-1; D remains ambiguous. This TCR came from a man aged 25 to 40 with glioma. The CDR3, as DNA: TGTGCCTGGACCAGATACAATGAGCAGTTCTTC. Its protein product is CAWTRYNEQFF.